This passage covers 22 T cell receptor beta chains from one sample sequenced in a study of blood T cells in healthy people across ages. Sample-barcoded 5' priming and a J-beta primer mix drove a second PCR of roughly 7 to 11 cycles. Via MiXCR, TCRdb re-called the 5' RACE reads, giving one row per CDR3 protein. The table shows over 1,200,000 distinct CDR3 sequences, with around 59% occurring only once. Sequencing input: blood. The receptor set was obtained from a young man in good health.

The genes are TRBV20-1 and TRBJ1-2; D not certain. In germline, CDR1 is DFQATT, CDR2 SNEGSKA (reference sequence). The CDR3 has 14 residues. Between the trimmed V and J ends, which lost 3 bases and 5 bases, there was a span of 16 bases. For the CDR3, the DNA is TGCAGTGCTAGTAAGGTCGGAATAGGGTATGGCTACACCTTC. Its protein product is CSASKVGIGYGYTF.

The chain employs TRBV5-4 and TRBJ2-3, with 14 bases that match TRBD2. The CDR3 totals 15 residues. Trimming removed 5 bases from V and 4 bases from J; junction bases left unmatched: 3. The V gene's germline CDR1 is SGHNT and CDR2 YYREEE (reference sequence). The CDR3 nucleotides are TGTGCCAGCAGGGAGACTAGCGGGGGGGCAGATACGCAGTATTTT. It yields the protein CASRETSGGADTQYF.

The table lists this clonotype with a few counts. CDR3 nucleotide sequence: TGTGCCAGCAGATTCCGGGACAGGGCTTCACCCCTCCACTTT. Protein sequence: CASRFRDRASPLHF. J is TRBJ1-6 and V is TRBV27; TRBD1 aligns across 9 bases. Germline V gives CDR1 MNHEY, CDR2 SMNVEV (reference sequence). The CDR3 has 14 amino acids. V trimming: 6 bases; J trimming: 9 bases; junction bases outside the gene matches: 6.

V and J are TRBV4-1 and TRBJ1-2; 7 bases are a match to TRBD1. Germline trimming cut 3 bases from V and 4 bases from J; bases unmatched to any gene: 5. Germline lookup yields CDR1 MGHRA and CDR2 YSYEKL. This CDR3 is built from 14 residues. CDR3 sequence: CASSQEQGIYGYTF. CDR3 nucleotide sequence: TGCGCCAGCAGCCAGGAACAGGGGATCTATGGCTACACCTTC.

J is TRBJ1-2 and V is TRBV27; TRBD1 matches at 7 bases. V lost 8 bases and J lost 3; bases outside the gene matches: 9. This CDR3 is 14 amino acids long. CDR1 and CDR2 from the germline V gene are MNHEY and SMNVEV (reference sequence). In nucleotides, the CDR3 is TGTGCCAGCGGGGGGATAAGGGGGCACTATGGCTACACCTTC. This sequence encodes CASGGIRGHYGYTF.

The chain links TRBV12-3 or TRBV12-4 to TRBJ1-2, with a weak D call TRBD1 (5 bases). The CDR3 spans 14 residues. V lost 7 bases and J 0 bases, leaving 12 bases between the germline ends. The DNA for the CDR3 is TGTGCCAGCAATGCCAGGGTAGCTAACTATGGCTACACCTTC. This codes for CASNARVANYGYTF.

This chain joins TRBV7-2 and TRBJ2-5; D remains ambiguous. This CDR3 is built from 12 residues. CDR1 is SGHTA and CDR2 is FQGNSA in the germline V gene. V was shortened by 5 bases and J by 8 bases, with 12 bases between the two germline ends. CDR3: CASSPHEVTQYF. CDR3 DNA sequence: TGTGCCAGCAGCCCGCATGAGGTCACCCAGTACTTC.

Notes on this clonotype: Sequence at one end of the junction differs from germline and may be a read error. The chain combines TRBV20-1 with TRBJ2-5; D tentatively fits TRBD1 or TRBD2 (5 bases each). The J call may be incorrect, as the DNA end agrees better with TRBJ2-7. The germline gives CDR1 DFQATT, CDR2 SNEGSKA (reference sequence). This CDR3 comprises 15 residues. The CDR3 DNA reads TGCAATGCTAGTTATCTCCGGGACGTATACTACGAGCAGTACTTC. Translated, it gives CNASYLRDVYYEQYF.

The chain couples TRBV12-3 or TRBV12-4 to TRBJ2-7; 7 nucleotides match TRBD2. The CDR3 has 17 residues. Trimming took 5 bases from V and 6 from J; bases not matched to a gene: 19. CDR3 residues: CASSRTLTSPVGFEQYF. DNA of the CDR3: TGTGCCAGCAGTCGCACCTTGACTAGCCCCGTGGGATTCGAGCAGTACTTC.

This clonotype was seen a handful of times. V is TRBV7-2 and J is TRBJ2-7; 9 nucleotides line up with TRBD1. The ends lost 8 bases at V and 5 bases at J; junction bases unmatched: 10. CDR3 length: 14 residues. Germline CDR1 SGHTA, CDR2 FQGNSA. CDR3 in amino acids: CASGIQGAVDEQYF. CDR3 coding DNA: TGTGCCAGCGGGATACAGGGGGCGGTAGACGAGCAGTACTTC.

This clonotype was recorded a few times. This sequence joins TRBV20-1 and TRBJ2-3; 7 bases map to TRBD2. J gave up 1 base and V 8 bases, and 9 bases lay outside the gene matches. The CDR3 sequence is 14 residues long. Germline V gives CDR1 DFQATT, CDR2 SNEGSKA (reference sequence). The CDR3: CSSEGRAGTDTQYF. The CDR3 region has the DNA TGCAGTTCAGAGGGGAGGGCTGGCACAGATACGCAGTATTTT.

This sequence joins TRBV5-1 and TRBJ1-1; 7 nucleotides match TRBD1. J was trimmed by 8 bases and V by 0 bases; bases with no gene match: 4. CDR3 length equals 13 residues. CDR1 SGHRS and CDR2 YFSETQ come from the germline V gene. CDR3 residues: CASSLVEDREAFF. The DNA of the CDR3 is TGCGCCAGCAGCTTGGTAGAGGACAGGGAAGCTTTCTTT.

V and J are TRBV12-3 or TRBV12-4 and TRBJ1-1; D call uncertain. CDR3 length: 14 amino acids. The V and J ends lost 7 bases and 0 bases respectively, with 12 bases between them. The DNA for the CDR3 is TGTGCCAGCATCCTGGGCCAGATGAACACTGAAGCTTTCTTT. Translated: CASILGQMNTEAFF.

V gene TRBV7-2 combines with J gene TRBJ2-7; TRBD1 aligns across 8 bases. V lost 4 bases and J lost 6; bases outside the gene matches: 8. In germline, CDR1 is SGHTA, CDR2 FQGNSA. This CDR3 comprises 14 residues. The CDR3 loop reads CASSSATGVSEQYF. As DNA, the CDR3 is TGTGCCAGCAGCTCTGCGACAGGGGTCAGCGAGCAGTACTTC.

The rearrangement joins TRBV7-6 to TRBJ2-4; D ambiguous. TRBJ2-7 matches the DNA end more closely, so the J call is doubtful. Germline V lookup: CDR1 SGHVS, CDR2 FNYEAQ. There are 14 residues in the CDR3. CDR3 loop: CASSSSESSYEQYF. CDR3 nucleotide sequence: TGTGCCAGCAGTTCAAGCGAGAGCTCCTACGAGCAGTACTTC.

The V call is TRBV21-1, the J call TRBJ2-7; the table's D call of TRBD2 was not tested on the DNA. TRBV21-1 is designated a pseudogene. This CDR3 region has 17 residues. The chain's CDR3 is CASSNGWRVGYPNEQYF. The CDR3, as DNA: TGTGCCAGCAGCAATGGATGGCGGGTTGGGTATCCTAACGAGCAGTACTTC.

In this sample, this clonotype turned up once. The genes are TRBV6-2 or TRBV6-3 and TRBJ1-1; TRBD1 might be the D (5 bases). This CDR3 has 19 amino acids. The germline gives CDR1 MNHEY, CDR2 SVGEGT. Trimming left V 2 bases short and J 4 bases short, with 26 bases between. The CDR3 is CASSYVSTGDLSRSTEAFF. The CDR3 bases are TGTGCCAGCAGTTACGTTTCCACGGGGGACTTATCCCGGAGCACTGAAGCTTTCTTT.

The chain carries TRBV5-6 and TRBJ2-7; 8 bases are a match to TRBD1. This CDR3 region has 14 residues. Germline lookup yields CDR1 SGHDT and CDR2 YYEEEE. The V segment lost 6 bases and the J segment 4 bases; nucleotides outside the gene matches: 9. The CDR3 region is CASNYGQGSYEQYF. The CDR3, as DNA: TGTGCCAGCAACTACGGACAGGGTAGTTACGAGCAGTACTTC.

V usage is TRBV7-2 and J usage is TRBJ2-1, with TRBD1 matching 9 bases. CDR3 size: 15 residues. CDR1 is SGHTA and CDR2 is FQGNSA in the germline V gene. Trimming took 5 bases from V and 5 from J; bases not matched to a gene: 7. The DNA of the CDR3 is TGTGCCAGCAGCCCGGGACAGGGATTTAACAATGAGCAGTTCTTC. Translation: CASSPGQGFNNEQFF.

Only a few counts were recorded for this clonotype. The DNA of the CDR3 is TGTGCCAGCAGCTTAGGTGTCGACAATGAGCAGTTCTTC. Residues: CASSLGVDNEQFF. The chain combines TRBV7-9 with TRBJ2-1; no reliable D call. This CDR3 has 13 residues. The V gene lost 1 base and the J gene lost 5 bases, with 6 bases spanning the gap. From germline, CDR1 is SEHNR and CDR2 FQNEAQ (reference sequence).

V usage is TRBV2 and J usage is TRBJ2-1; D gene unclear. TRBJ2-7 matches the DNA end more closely, so the J call is doubtful. Per the germline V gene, CDR1 is SNHLY and CDR2 is FYNNEI. The CDR3 has 13 amino acids. CDR3 protein: CASSEYRTYEQYF. CDR3 bases: TGTGCCAGCAGTGAATACAGAACATACGAGCAGTACTTC.

The rearrangement uses TRBV15 and TRBJ2-3, with D unclear. Trimming pared 8 bases from V and 1 base from J, leaving 4 bases between. Looked up from germline, CDR1 is LNHNV and CDR2 is YYDKDF (reference sequence). CDR3 length: 11 amino acids. The CDR3 DNA is TGTGCCACCTCCCGCACAGATACGCAGTATTTT. Its protein is CATSRTDTQYF.